These T cell receptor beta chains were read from a single sample in a study of T cells in Graves' hyperthyroidism and ophthalmopathy. MiXCR, run by TCRdb on the multiplex PCR reads, gives a single entry per CDR3 protein. The repertoire holds about 270,000 distinct CDR3 sequences, with approximately 23% as singletons. The sequencing sample was made of blood. The receptors originated from a woman in her forties with Graves' ophthalmopathy. CDR3s include the opening cysteine and the closing phenylalanine or tryptophan. D genes are given only for firm matches. Only some rows state a clone size, as once, few, many or a class for expanded clones.

d_gene,abundance,len,v_gene,j_gene,CDR3nt,CDR3aa
TRBD1,many,13,TRBV30,TRBJ2-7,TGTGCCTGGACCCCGGGACAGGGCTACGAGCAGTACTTC,CAWTPGQGYEQYF
.,.,14,TRBV20-1,TRBJ1-3,TGCAGTGCTCTAAGCTGGAACTCTGGAAACACCATATATTTT,CSALSWNSGNTIYF
TRBD1,many,16,TRBV7-9,TRBJ2-5,TGTGCCAGCAGCTTATCGAGGGGGCAGGGGCAAGAGACCCAGTACTTC,CASSLSRGQGQETQYF
.,few,14,TRBV18,TRBJ2-5,TGTGCCAGCTCACCTGGACACGGAGTGGAGACCCAGTACTTC,CASSPGHGVETQYF
.,.,15,TRBV6-1,TRBJ1-5,TGTGCCAGCAGTCCTACAGGGTGGGGTAATCAGCCCCAGCATTTT,CASSPTGWGNQPQHF
TRBD1,many,16,TRBV2,TRBJ2-7,TGTGCCAGCAGCGCCACGACAGGGAAACTCTCCTACGAGCAGTACTTC,CASSATTGKLSYEQYF
.,many,16,TRBV28,TRBJ1-3,TGTGCCAGCAGTTTGGAGGACAGCTACTCTGGAAACACCATATATTTT,CASSLEDSYSGNTIYF
.,many,13,TRBV13,TRBJ2-7,TGTGCCAGCAGCCCTGGCGGGATGTACGAGCAGTACTTC,CASSPGGMYEQYF
TRBD2,many,14,TRBV4-1,TRBJ2-5,TGCGCCAGCAGCCAAGACGGGGGGACAGAGACCCAGTACTTC,CASSQDGGTETQYF
.,many,13,TRBV6-1,TRBJ2-3,TGTGCCAGCAGTGAATTCGGGACAGATACGCAGTATTTT,CASSEFGTDTQYF
.,many,13,TRBV28,TRBJ2-7,TGTGCCAGCAGTTTATGGGACAACTACGAGCAGTACTTC,CASSLWDNYEQYF
TRBD1,.,14,TRBV6-1,TRBJ1-1,TGTGCCAGCAGAAGGGACAGAATGAACACTGAAGCTTTCTTT,CASRRDRMNTEAFF
.,many,15,TRBV28,TRBJ2-7,TGTGCCAGCAGTTTTCCGGGGGTCGGAAGCTACGAGCAGTACTTC,CASSFPGVGSYEQYF
.,.,12,TRBV20-1,TRBJ1-1,TGCAGTGCTAAGGCGGGGGACACTGAAGCTTTCTTT,CSAKAGDTEAFF
TRBD1,.,16,TRBV12-3/TRBV12-4,TRBJ2-5,TGTGCCAGCAGTGTGGACAGGGGCAAGGTTGTTGAGACCCAGTACTTC,CASSVDRGKVVETQYF
.,once,16,TRBV6-1,TRBJ2-7,TGTGCCAGCAGTGTATTAACCGGGACGAGTACCTACGAGCAGTACTTC,CASSVLTGTSTYEQYF
TRBD1,many,17,TRBV15,TRBJ2-2,TGTGCCACCAGCAGAGAAGGGGGCAGCTCGAACACCGGGGAGCTGTTTTTT,CATSREGGSSNTGELFF
.,many,15,TRBV20-1,TRBJ2-7,TGCAGTGCTAGAGATGGACTCTCTAGCGTCTACGAGCAGTACTTC,CSARDGLSSVYEQYF
.,many,15,TRBV16,TRBJ1-3,TGTGCCAGCAGCCAGACCGCACTAGGAGGAAACACCATATATTTT,CASSQTALGGNTIYF
TRBD2,many,18,TRBV11-2,TRBJ2-2,TGTGCCAGCAGCTTAGTGGCCAGGACTAGCGACGGCACCGGGGAGCTGTTTTTT,CASSLVARTSDGTGELFF
.,many,15,TRBV15,TRBJ2-6,TGTGCCACCAGTACCGGGACAACCGTAACCAACGTCCTGACTTTC,CATSTGTTVTNVLTF
.,many,19,TRBV2,TRBJ1-3,TGTGCCAGCAGTGAAGGTAGAGGCTGGACGTCGAGCTCTGGAAACACCATATATTTT,CASSEGRGWTSSSGNTIYF
.,many,14,TRBV3-1,TRBJ2-7,TGTGCCAGCAGCCAGGTCGGGAATAGTTACGAGCAGTACTTC,CASSQVGNSYEQYF
TRBD1,many,13,TRBV7-6,TRBJ2-7,TGTGCCAGCAGCGAAACAGGGGCTGGGGAGCAGTACTTC,CASSETGAGEQYF
TRBD1,many,14,TRBV7-9,TRBJ1-1,TGTGCCAGCAGCGCCGGGACAGGGTGGACTGAAGCTTTCTTT,CASSAGTGWTEAFF
.,.,15,TRBV12-3/TRBV12-4,TRBJ1-1,TGTGCCAGCAGCCCGGCGGCGGGGATGAACACTGAAGCTTGCTTT,CASSPAAGMNTEACF
.,many,15,TRBV5-1,TRBJ1-1,TGCGCCAGCAGCCCGGGGGACGGGATGGGCACTGAAGCTTTCTTT,CASSPGDGMGTEAFF
.,few,12,TRBV20-1,TRBJ1-2,TGCAGTGCTAGGGAGTCAGGGGATGGCTACACCTTC,CSARESGDGYTF
.,.,12,TRBV7-9,TRBJ1-2,TGTGCCAGCAGCTCCTCGTGGTTTGGCTACACCTTC,CASSSSWFGYTF
.,.,13,TRBV20-1,TRBJ2-7,TGCAGTGCTAGCGGGAAGGGGGACTACGAGCAGTACTTC,CSASGKGDYEQYF
TRBD1,.,13,TRBV19,TRBJ1-5,TGTGCCACTCAGGGGGTGCGGGGTCAGCCCCAGCATTTT,CATQGVRGQPQHF
.,.,13,TRBV30,TRBJ1-2,TGTGCCTGGTTGCGGGATCGGCGCTATGGCTACACCTTC,CAWLRDRRYGYTF
.,many,14,TRBV12-3/TRBV12-4,TRBJ2-5,TGTGCCAGCAGTTTGGAGGGGGCGGAAGAGACCCAGTACTTC,CASSLEGAEETQYF
.,many,14,TRBV5-1,TRBJ2-6,TGCGCCAGCAGCGCCTGCTCTGGGGCCAACGTCCTGACTTTC,CASSACSGANVLTF
TRBD2,many,15,TRBV6-1,TRBJ2-7,TGTGCCAGCAGTGAGGGACTAGACTCCTCCTACGAGCAGTACTTC,CASSEGLDSSYEQYF
TRBD2,many,14,TRBV27,TRBJ2-5,TGTGCCAGCAGTGCCTTCTCGGGGGGAGAGACCCAGTACTTC,CASSAFSGGETQYF
.,.,12,TRBV24-1,TRBJ2-3,TGTGCCACCAGTGAGTATACGGATGCGCAGTATTTT,CATSEYTDAQYF
.,many,18,TRBV4-1,TRBJ2-5,TGCGCCAGCAGCCAAGTAGGCACTCGAACGAGAGAGGAAGAGACCCAGTACTTC,CASSQVGTRTREEETQYF
TRBD2,few,17,TRBV11-1,TRBJ2-7,TGTGCCAGCAGCCGGGGACTAGCGGGAGGAACAACCTACGAGCAGTACTTC,CASSRGLAGGTTYEQYF
.,many,16,TRBV28,TRBJ1-2,TGTGCCAGCAGTGGTAGGACCAATTGGGGAAACTATGGCTACACCTTC,CASSGRTNWGNYGYTF
.,many,15,TRBV30,TRBJ2-7,TGTGCCTGGAGTGTAGTAGGGGGAAACGGCTACGAGCAGTACTTC,CAWSVVGGNGYEQYF
.,few,15,TRBV27,TRBJ1-1,TGTGCCAGCAGTGCATACCTGGTGCCGAGGACTGAAGCTTCCTTT,CASSAYLVPRTEASF
.,many,14,TRBV2,TRBJ1-2,TGTGCCAGCAGTGAGTCGGGAGGTAACTATGGCTACACCTTC,CASSESGGNYGYTF
.,many,15,TRBV12-3/TRBV12-4,TRBJ1-1,TGTGCCAGCAGTTCCCCGGGGGGGGCACGGACTGAAGCTTTCTTT,CASSSPGGARTEAFF
TRBD1,many,17,TRBV12-3/TRBV12-4,TRBJ1-3,TGTGCCAGCAGTTTGTGGCAGGGGGTTTCCTCTGGAAACACCATATATTTT,CASSLWQGVSSGNTIYF
.,.,14,TRBV19,TRBJ2-2,TGTGCCACCACAGGGTCGGGGGTAACCGGGGAGCTGTTTTTT,CATTGSGVTGELFF
.,many,15,TRBV6-5,TRBJ2-7,TGTGCCAGCAGTTACACGGCGGGTCGGAGCTACGAGCAGTACTTC,CASSYTAGRSYEQYF
TRBD1,many,15,TRBV20-1,TRBJ2-5,TGCAGTGCTCTCACAAGGGGGCCCCCCCAAGAGACCCAGTACTTC,CSALTRGPPQETQYF